These 27 T cell receptor beta chains came from one sample sequenced in a study of T cells in Graves' hyperthyroidism and ophthalmopathy. Regions amplified from RNA transcripts were the TCR beta CDR3 regions. The HTBI primer set drove a first-round RT-PCR of the TCR CDR3. Using its own MiXCR run on the multiplex PCR reads, TCRdb lists one record per CDR3 protein. The sample carries about 380,000 distinct CDR3 sequences, less than 20% recorded once. Sequenced sample: blood. These receptors came from a man younger than 35 with Graves' ophthalmopathy.

In this sample, this clonotype turned up a few times. The CDR3 coding sequence is TGTGCCAGTAGTATAACATTTAAGACTGAAGCTTTCTTT. Encoded protein: CASSITFKTEAFF. This chain links TRBV19 with TRBJ1-1; no firm D call. This CDR3 has 13 amino acids. V shed 2 bases and J shed 5 bases, with 9 bases lying between them. Germline V CDR1 and CDR2: LNHDA, SQIVND (reference sequence).

This clonotype has only one observation. A much larger clone differs from this one at a single base, so this may be a read error. The rearrangement links TRBV27 to TRBJ2-7; D is unresolved. From germline, CDR1 is MNHEY and CDR2 SMNVEV (reference sequence). The CDR3 is made up of 13 amino acids. The CDR3 is CAGRQASLYEQYF. For the CDR3, the DNA is TGTGCCGGCAGGCAGGCGTCTCTCTACGAGCAGTACTTC.

The table lists this clonotype with a few counts. The chain couples TRBV29-1 to TRBJ2-1, with D possibly TRBD1 on 5 matching bases. Trimming took off 3 bases at V and 13 bases at J, with 13 bases between the two ends. The CDR3 spans 11 residues. Germline CDR1 and CDR2: SQVTM and ANQGSEA. The CDR3 coding sequence is TGCAGCGTTGACCCCGACAGCTCCCAGTTCTTC. Residues: CSVDPDSSQFF.

This clonotype was observed a handful of times. The chain joins TRBV6-5 to TRBJ1-4, with D uncertain. The germline V gene encodes CDR1 MNHEY and CDR2 SVGAGI. This CDR3 comprises 14 residues. V dropped 2 bases and J dropped 3 bases, with 7 bases sitting between them. CDR3 amino acids: CASSYLGPNEKLFF. The DNA for the CDR3 is TGTGCCAGCAGTTACCTCGGGCCTAATGAAAAACTGTTTTTT.

This clonotype was detected a few times. The rearrangement joins TRBV7-3 to TRBJ2-7, with D uncertain. This CDR3 spans 16 amino acids. V was trimmed by 2 bases and J by 0 bases, leaving 14 bases between them. Looked up from germline, CDR1 is SGHTA and CDR2 is FQGTGA. CDR3 nucleotides: TGTGCCAGCAGCTTAGGTATTAGGGCCAGCTCCTACGAGCAGTACTTC. It codes for CASSLGIRASSYEQYF. Using reference TRBV7-3 and TRBJ2-7 for the parts outside the CDR3, the full variable domain is GAGVSQTPSNKVTEKGKYVELRCDPISGHTALYWYRQSLGQGPEFLIYFQGTGAADDSGLPNDRFFAVRPEGSVSTLKIQRTERGDSAVYLCASSLGIRASSYEQYFGPGTRLTVT.

The chain is built from TRBV5-1 and TRBJ2-1; a possible D gene is TRBD1 (7 bases). V was shortened by 0 bases and J by 1 base, with 14 bases between the two germline ends. The CDR3 contains 17 residues. The germline gives CDR1 SGHRS, CDR2 YFSETQ. The CDR3 nucleotides are TGCGCCAGCAGCTTGGTGGAGGGGGCCTCGTCCTACAATGAGCAGTTCTTC. Amino acid sequence: CASSLVEGASSYNEQFF.

The J gene is TRBJ2-1, the V gene TRBV4-1; 8 nucleotides line up with TRBD1. V gave up 4 bases and J gave up 7 bases; unmatched junction bases: 18. CDR3 size: 18 residues. Germline assignment: CDR1 MGHRA and CDR2 YSYEKL. CDR3 coding DNA: TGCGCCAGCAGCCTGCGGGACAGGAAGACTCCCTGGGGGAATGAGCAGTTCTTC. Translation: CASSLRDRKTPWGNEQFF.

There are many counts of this clonotype. This rearrangement joins TRBV3-1 to TRBJ2-3; 8 bases line up with TRBD2. The germline V gene has CDR1 LGHDT and CDR2 YNNKEL (reference sequence). The CDR3 runs 17 residues. The V segment lost 1 base and the J segment 6 bases; nucleotides outside the gene matches: 12. The CDR3 region is CASSQGLAGLGVDTQYF. The CDR3 coding sequence is TGTGCCAGCAGCCAAGGCCTAGCGGGCTTGGGGGTGGATACGCAGTATTTT.

This clonotype has a handful of counts. The chain links TRBV18 to TRBJ1-3, with D perhaps TRBD1 (6 bases). The V gene's germline CDR1 is KGHSH and CDR2 LQKENI. The CDR3 spans 16 residues. Trimming shortened V by 3 bases and J by 0 bases, and 12 bases separated the two germline ends. CDR3 in amino acids: CASSPGQPNSGNTIYF. As DNA, the CDR3 is TGTGCCAGCTCACCTGGACAGCCCAACTCTGGAAACACCATATATTTT.

This clonotype has a count of ten or more. The rearrangement links TRBV5-1 to TRBJ2-1; D might be TRBD1 or TRBD2, each matching 5 bases. Trimming removed 5 bases at V and 8 bases at J, with 11 bases between. The CDR3 consists of 12 residues. Germline V gene lookup returns CDR1 SGHRS and CDR2 YFSETQ. The CDR3 sequence: CASRFRDDEQFF. CDR3 sequence (DNA): TGCGCCAGCAGATTTAGGGACGATGAGCAGTTCTTC.

V usage is TRBV11-2 and J usage is TRBJ2-3; 11 nucleotides agree with TRBD1. The CDR3 totals 16 residues. Germline trimming cut 5 bases from V and 6 bases from J; bases unmatched to any gene: 10. CDR1 and CDR2 (germline): SGHAT, FQNNGV. The chain's CDR3 is CASSQGQGDPPDTQYF. CDR3 DNA: TGTGCCAGCAGCCAGGGACAGGGGGACCCACCCGATACGCAGTATTTT.

This clonotype was counted at least ten times. The chain couples TRBV5-1 to TRBJ2-7; 9 bases match TRBD1. The junction had 7 bases not matched to a gene; V was cut back by 4 bases and J by 5 bases. Germline V gives CDR1 SGHRS, CDR2 YFSETQ. The CDR3 loop spans 14 amino acids. The CDR3 DNA reads TGCGCCAGCAGCCCCGGGACAGGGATACACGAGCAGTACTTC. Its translation is CASSPGTGIHEQYF.

This clonotype was detected only a few times. CDR3 nucleotide sequence: TGCAGTGCTACTGATCCGAGGGACGAGGATATTCAGCCCCAGCATTTT. As protein: CSATDPRDEDIQPQHF. This chain links TRBV20-1 with TRBJ1-5; a weak D match, TRBD1 (5 bases). Germline CDR1 reads DFQATT; CDR2 reads SNEGSKA (reference sequence). Between the trimmed V and J ends, which lost 4 bases and 6 bases, there was a span of 22 bases. The CDR3 contains 16 residues.

This clonotype was recorded at least ten times. The chain is built from TRBV12-3 or TRBV12-4 and TRBJ1-2; 8 bases map to TRBD1. Trimming took 5 bases from V and 7 from J; bases not matched to a gene: 12. The CDR3 spans 15 residues. CDR3 bases: TGTGCCAGCAGTCAAACGGGGCAGGGGGCGCGTGGCTACACCTTC. The encoded protein is CASSQTGQGARGYTF.

The gene calls are TRBV5-4 and TRBJ2-5, with D unclear. The CDR3 has 14 residues. Germline V gene sequence: CDR1 SGHNT, CDR2 YYREEE (reference sequence). Trimming cost V 1 base and J 5 bases, with 12 bases left between them. CDR3 coding DNA: TGTGCCAGCAGCTTGAATAACGTTGTCGAGACCCAGTACTTC. It translates to CASSLNNVVETQYF. Full variable domain (rest looked up from reference TRBV5-4 and TRBJ2-5): ETGVTQSPTHLIKTRGQQVTLRCSSQSGHNTVSWYQQALGQGPQFIFQYYREEENGRGNFPPRFSGLQFPNYSSELNVNALELDDSALYLCASSLNNVVETQYFGPGTRLLVL.

This clonotype appeared many times. J is TRBJ1-2 and V is TRBV20-1; D unclear. The V gene lost 2 bases and the J gene lost 2 bases, with 3 bases spanning the gap. Germline CDR1 DFQATT, CDR2 SNEGSKA (reference sequence). The CDR3 sequence is 11 residues long. CDR3: CSARQNYGYTF. The CDR3 coding sequence is TGCAGTGCTAGACAGAACTATGGCTACACCTTC.

This clonotype was detected many times. This sequence joins TRBV20-1 and TRBJ1-1, with D hard to call. V was clipped by 0 bases and J by 5 bases, with 19 bases between them. Germline CDR1 and CDR2: DFQATT and SNEGSKA (reference sequence). The CDR3 is 16 amino acids. The CDR3, as DNA: TGCAGTGCTAGAGATGGGATGAGCCTAATGTGGACTGAAGCTTTCTTT. It yields the protein CSARDGMSLMWTEAFF.

This clonotype has a handful of counts. The rearrangement links TRBV27 to TRBJ2-3, with 12 bases that match TRBD2. The length of the CDR3 is 16 residues. With V trimmed by 3 bases and J by 4 bases, 5 bases remained unmatched. The germline V gene encodes CDR1 MNHEY and CDR2 SMNVEV (reference sequence). CDR3 sequence (DNA): TGTGCCAGCAGTTTCGGACTAGCGGGGATCGCAGATACGCAGTATTTT. Translation: CASSFGLAGIADTQYF.

The chain uses TRBV12-3 or TRBV12-4 and TRBJ1-5; 7 bases are a match to TRBD1. The CDR3 consists of 13 residues. The trim removed 5 bases at V and 7 bases at J, leaving 5 bases unmatched. CDR3 residues: CASSDFRGQPQHF. CDR3 DNA sequence: TGTGCCAGCAGTGACTTCAGGGGGCAGCCCCAGCATTTT.

V is TRBV15 and J is TRBJ2-3, with a tentative D call TRBD1 (6 bases). Germline V lookup: CDR1 LNHNV, CDR2 YYDKDF (reference sequence). This CDR3 comprises 15 residues. The V end lost 5 bases, the J end lost 3 bases, and 15 bases lay between the germline ends. In DNA form, the CDR3 reads TGTGCCACCAGCTTCCACAGGGAAGGGACAGATACGCAGTATTTT. Amino acid sequence: CATSFHREGTDTQYF.

The chain couples TRBV28 to TRBJ1-6; no reliable D call. Germline CDR1 and CDR2: MDHEN and SYDVKM. V was shortened by 5 bases and J by 10 bases, with 12 bases between the two germline ends. This CDR3 region has 13 residues. The CDR3 protein is CASSPDIVSPLHF. CDR3 nucleotide sequence: TGTGCCAGCAGTCCCGATATAGTGTCACCCCTCCACTTT.

This clonotype was picked up many times. The V and J genes are TRBV2 and TRBJ2-2; 14 bases are shared with TRBD2. This CDR3 has 16 amino acids. The junction had 5 bases not matched to a gene; V was cut back by 6 bases and J by 5 bases. Germline loops: CDR1 SNHLY, CDR2 FYNNEI. The CDR3: CASRATSGGATGELFF. CDR3 nucleotides: TGTGCCAGCAGGGCGACTAGCGGGGGGGCTACCGGGGAGCTGTTTTTT.

This clonotype was detected ten times or more. The chain combines TRBV6-5 with TRBJ1-2; D gene unclear. This CDR3 has 14 amino acids. Trimming shortened V by 0 bases and J by 1 base, and 6 bases separated the two germline ends. Germline V lookup: CDR1 MNHEY, CDR2 SVGAGI. The CDR3, as DNA: TGTGCCAGCAGTTACTCGGGGAATAACTATGGCTACACCTTC. The encoded protein is CASSYSGNNYGYTF.

This clonotype has ten or more counts. The rearrangement uses TRBV28 and TRBJ1-6; no definite D call. Germline V gene sequence: CDR1 MDHEN, CDR2 SYDVKM. Trimming pared 6 bases from V and 7 bases from J, leaving 13 bases between. The CDR3 covers 14 residues. CDR3 in DNA: TGTGCCAGCAGCCTCGGACGGAGAAATTCACCCCTCCACTTT. It encodes CASSLGRRNSPLHF.

This clonotype was recorded a few times. The chain couples TRBV20-1 to TRBJ2-1, with a weak D call TRBD2 (6 bases). Trimming pared 0 bases from V and 2 bases from J, leaving 14 bases between. The CDR3 sequence is 16 residues long. Germline-derived CDR1 and CDR2 are DFQATT and SNEGSKA (reference sequence). The CDR3 region has the DNA TGCAGTGCTAGAGATCTCAGGGCGGGGACCTACAATGAGCAGTTCTTC. Protein product: CSARDLRAGTYNEQFF.

This chain connects TRBV7-8 to TRBJ1-1; the match to TRBD1 covers 7 bases. The CDR3 is 15 amino acids. The V segment lost 9 bases and the J segment 2 bases; nucleotides outside the gene matches: 12. Germline values: CDR1 SGHVS, CDR2 FQNEAQ. CDR3 protein: CASSLLRDRNTEAFF. CDR3 sequence (DNA): TGTGCCAGTAGCCTTCTAAGGGACAGAAACACTGAAGCTTTCTTT.

The CDR3 nucleotides read TGTGCCAGCAGCTCGGGGAGCGGGAGGCGCACAGATACGCAGTATTTT. This codes for CASSSGSGRRTDTQYF. The chain employs TRBV7-9 and TRBJ2-3, with TRBD2 identical over 9 bases. Germline values: CDR1 SEHNR, CDR2 FQNEAQ (reference sequence). V lost 4 bases to trimming and J lost 1 base; unmatched junction nucleotides: 6. The CDR3 length is 16 residues.